These 24 T cell receptor beta chains originate from one sample sequenced in a study of shared T cell receptors in the human thymus. Assay: immunoSEQ multiplex PCR; the TCRdb copy retains only in-frame clones and omits some. The sample lists roughly 560,000 clones, about 84% occurring once. These data were likewise used in another study, on human thymus T cells.

Input material: thymocytes. These receptors were taken from a boy under two years old with a congenital heart defect.

The V gene is TRBV18, the J gene TRBJ2-6, with D perhaps TRBD2 (5 bases). Germline assignment: CDR1 KGHSH and CDR2 LQKENI. The CDR3 is 14 residues long. Deletions cut 8 bases from V and 11 bases from J, with 19 bases between. The CDR3 loop reads CASRPRDALDVLTF. The CDR3 nucleotides are TGTGCCAGCCGACCCCGGGATGCCTTGGACGTCCTGACTTTC.

A single count supports this clone. The CDR3 sequence: CASSPGLAGKVTGELFF. The CDR3 DNA follows: TGCGCCAGCAGCCCCGGACTAGCGGGGAAGGTTACCGGGGAGCTGTTTTTT. The V call is TRBV4-1, the J call TRBJ2-2; 12 bases agree with TRBD2. The trim removed 4 bases at V and 5 bases at J, leaving 8 bases unmatched. The CDR3 sequence is 17 residues long. Looked up from germline, CDR1 is MGHRA and CDR2 is YSYEKL.

V is TRBV29-1 and J is TRBJ2-1; 10 bases fit TRBD1. The ends lost 7 bases at V and 6 bases at J; junction bases unmatched: 24. Germline V gene sequence: CDR1 SQVTM, CDR2 ANQGSEA. There are 19 residues in the CDR3. The CDR3 DNA reads TGCAGCGCGGTGGGGGCCCCACTATTGGGACAGGGGCTTCCCAATGAGCAGTTCTTC. It is translated as CSAVGAPLLGQGLPNEQFF.

The CDR3 here is CASLTGRSTGELFF. CDR3 bases: TGTGCCAGTCTGACAGGGAGAAGCACCGGGGAGCTGTTTTTT. The V and J genes are TRBV28 and TRBJ2-2; TRBD1 agrees at 7 bases. Germline-derived CDR1 and CDR2 are MDHEN and SYDVKM. This CDR3 spans 14 amino acids. Trimming at V came to 9 bases and at J to 4 bases, leaving 8 bases not matched to a gene.

This clone was seen more than once but under ten times. CDR3 amino acids: CASSGRGLAYEQYF. CDR3 DNA sequence: TGTGCCAGCAGTGGCAGGGGCTTGGCCTACGAGCAGTACTTC. The chain joins TRBV27 to TRBJ2-7; weak D call: TRBD1 (6 bases). V was cut by 5 bases and J by 2 bases, with 13 bases left in between. Germline V gene data show CDR1 as MNHEY and CDR2 as SMNVEV (reference sequence). The CDR3 length is 14 residues.

J is TRBJ2-7 and V is TRBV18, with 7 bases identical to TRBD1. The CDR3 is made up of 15 amino acids. The junction had 7 bases not matched to a gene; V was cut back by 3 bases and J by 2 bases. Germline V gene sequence: CDR1 KGHSH, CDR2 LQKENI. This CDR3 is CASSPPGQLTYEQYF. The CDR3 coding sequence is TGTGCCAGCTCACCCCCGGGACAGTTAACCTACGAGCAGTACTTC.

The rearrangement joins TRBV2 to TRBJ1-2, with D unclear. Germline CDR1 reads SNHLY; CDR2 reads FYNNEI. This CDR3 has 13 amino acids. Trimming left V 4 bases short and J 4 bases short, with 10 bases between. DNA for the CDR3: TGTGCCAGCAGTGTGAGGAGCTTCTATGGCTACACCTTC. Amino acids: CASSVRSFYGYTF. Full variable domain (rest looked up from reference TRBV2 and TRBJ1-2): EPEVTQTPSHQVTQMGQEVILRCVPISNHLYFYWYRQILGQKVEFLVSFYNNEISEKSEIFDDQFSVERPDGSNFTLKIRSTKLEDSAMYFCASSVRSFYGYTFGSGTRLTVV.

The rearrangement links TRBV6-5 to TRBJ2-7; TRBD2 aligns across 11 bases. After removal of 3 bases from V and 4 bases from J, the junction contained 5 bases not matched to a gene. The germline gives CDR1 MNHEY, CDR2 SVGAGI. The CDR3 runs to 15 residues. In DNA, the CDR3 is TGTGCCAGCAGTTATGATACTAGCGGGAGTTACGAGCAGTACTTC. This gives the protein CASSYDTSGSYEQYF.

This clone came up a few times. The V and J genes are TRBV2 and TRBJ2-5, with 7 bases matching TRBD2. The CDR3 covers 18 residues. Germline CDR1 is SNHLY and CDR2 is FYNNEI. V lost 7 bases and J lost 4; bases outside the gene matches: 21. Written as DNA, the CDR3 is TGTGCCAGCAAAGCCGACAACGGCGGGAGTAGTAAGGGAGAGACCCAGTACTTC. Protein product: CASKADNGGSSKGETQYF.

The genes are TRBV7-3 and TRBJ2-2, with D uncertain. There are 13 residues in the CDR3. CDR1 SGHTA and CDR2 FQGTGA come from the germline V gene. V shed 6 bases and J shed 6 bases, with 11 bases lying between them. In DNA form, the CDR3 reads TGTGCCAGCAGGGTCTCGGTAGCCGGGGAGCTGTTTTTT. This gives the protein CASRVSVAGELFF.

The J gene is TRBJ2-1, the V gene TRBV6-1, with 9 positions matching TRBD2. The CDR3 spans 19 residues. The junction had 12 bases not matched to a gene; V was cut back by 1 base and J by 2 bases. Germline lookup yields CDR1 MNHNS and CDR2 SASEGT. CDR3 sequence (DNA): TGTGCCAGCAGTGAAGGCCAGACGGCTAGCGGGACGCCCTACAATGAGCAGTTCTTC. Its protein product is CASSEGQTASGTPYNEQFF.

The V and J genes are TRBV21-1 and TRBJ2-7; the table names TRBD1, a call not compared with the DNA. TRBV21-1 is a pseudogene locus. The length of the CDR3 is 12 residues. The CDR3 coding sequence is TGTGCCAGCAGCAAATCCCAGGGCGAGCAGTACTTC. It yields the protein CASSKSQGEQYF.

V gene TRBV7-9 combines with J gene TRBJ2-2; 14 bases match TRBD2. CDR3 length equals 17 residues. Germline CDR1 reads SEHNR; CDR2 reads FQNEAQ (reference sequence). The trim removed 4 bases at V and 0 bases at J, leaving 1 base unmatched. Written as DNA, the CDR3 is TGTGCCAGCAGCTCGACTAGCGGGAGGGCGAACACCGGGGAGCTGTTTTTT. This encodes CASSSTSGRANTGELFF.

This chain connects TRBV4-3 to TRBJ2-7; 9 bases map to TRBD2. V dropped 2 bases and J dropped 3; count of bases not matched to a gene: 8. Germline loops: CDR1 LGHNA, CDR2 YSLEER. CDR3 length equals 16 residues. Written as DNA, the CDR3 is TGCGCCAGCAGCCAATATAGGACTAGCGAAGACTACGAGCAGTACTTC. Its protein product is CASSQYRTSEDYEQYF.

CDR3 in DNA: TGTGCCAGCAGCTTAAGGGACAGCGAACCCCAGCATTTT. Translation: CASSLRDSEPQHF. The chain combines TRBV7-2 with TRBJ1-5; 7 nucleotides line up with TRBD1. CDR3 length equals 13 residues. Germline CDR1 SGHTA, CDR2 FQGNSA. The V gene end was trimmed by 2 bases and the J gene end by 10 bases; junction bases not matched to a gene: 5.

This CDR3 reads CSAEGTVQETQYF. In DNA form, the CDR3 reads TGCAGCGCCGAGGGTACTGTTCAAGAGACCCAGTACTTC. The chain employs TRBV29-1 and TRBJ2-5; TRBD2 might be the D (5 bases). V lost 7 bases to trimming and J lost 2 bases, with 14 bases between them. This CDR3 region has 13 residues. CDR1 and CDR2 (germline): SQVTM, ANQGSEA.

The rearrangement links TRBV7-9 to TRBJ2-7; D is possibly TRBD1 (6 bases). Germline CDR1 is SEHNR and CDR2 is FQNEAQ (reference sequence). The CDR3 is made up of 15 amino acids. V lost 3 bases, J lost 5 bases, and 17 bases lay in between. CDR3 nucleotides: TGTGCCAGCAGCTTTCTTCTGGGGGCGTTCGACGAGCAGTACTTC. Its protein product is CASSFLLGAFDEQYF.

This clone has just a few counts. This chain connects TRBV10-3 to TRBJ1-2; tentatively, D is TRBD1 (6 bases). V lost 3 bases and J lost 6, with 14 bases in between. CDR3 length: 14 residues. CDR1 is ENHRY and CDR2 is SYGVKD in the germline V gene. CDR3 sequence reads: CAISDSWGGDGYTF. The CDR3 DNA reads as TGTGCCATCAGTGATAGTTGGGGGGGCGATGGCTACACCTTC.

DNA of the CDR3: TGTGCCAGCTCACCACGAGTCTCAGGGGGCCAAAACGAGCAGTACTTC. It yields the protein CASSPRVSGGQNEQYF. This rearrangement joins TRBV18 to TRBJ2-7; 8 bases agree with TRBD1. J gave up 5 bases and V 1 base, and 10 bases lay outside the gene matches. CDR3 length: 16 residues. Germline V gene data show CDR1 as KGHSH and CDR2 as LQKENI.

This chain joins TRBV19 and TRBJ2-5; 9 bases line up with TRBD1. The ends lost 6 bases at V and 6 bases at J; junction bases unmatched: 5. The CDR3 is 13 residues long. Per the germline V gene, CDR1 is LNHDA and CDR2 is SQIVND (reference sequence). CDR3 amino acids: CASRAGQGKTQYF. CDR3 DNA sequence: TGTGCCAGTAGGGCGGGACAGGGTAAGACCCAGTACTTC.

The rearrangement uses TRBV6-5 and TRBJ1-2, with D possibly being TRBD1 (6 bases). The germline V gene encodes CDR1 MNHEY and CDR2 SVGAGI. CDR3 length: 14 residues. Deletions cut 6 bases from V and 5 bases from J, with 16 bases between. The CDR3 DNA follows: TGTGCCAGCAGGGTTGGTCCAGGGGTTTATGGCTACACCTTC. Translated, it gives CASRVGPGVYGYTF.

This clone was detected only a few times. The rearrangement uses TRBV25-1 and TRBJ2-7; 9 bases map to TRBD1. This CDR3 comprises 18 residues. CDR1 and CDR2 (germline): MGHDK, SYGVNS. After removal of 6 bases from V and 3 bases from J, the junction contained 18 bases not matched to a gene. The CDR3 loop is CASSPLGSQGALGYEQYF. The CDR3 region has the DNA TGTGCCAGCAGCCCCTTGGGGTCACAGGGGGCCCTCGGCTACGAGCAGTACTTC.

The chain employs TRBV12-5 and TRBJ2-1; possible D gene TRBD2, 5 bases. CDR1 is LGHNT, CDR2 FRNRAP, per germline. The V end lost 7 bases, the J end lost 1 base, and 20 bases lay between the germline ends. The length of the CDR3 is 17 residues. The CDR3 loop is CASDGTSRIRSYNEQFF. CDR3 bases: TGTGCTAGTGATGGCACTAGTCGTATTCGGTCCTACAATGAGCAGTTCTTC.

The chain has TRBV6-1 and TRBJ2-1; 10 positions agree with TRBD2. The germline V gene encodes CDR1 MNHNS and CDR2 SASEGT. The CDR3 contains 16 residues. Trimming took 4 bases from V and 8 from J; bases not matched to a gene: 11. The CDR3 loop is CASSGATSGNGDEQFF. DNA for the CDR3: TGTGCCAGCAGTGGGGCCACTAGCGGGAACGGTGATGAGCAGTTCTTC.